This TCR beta chain was identified during a study of T cell responses to AZD1222 COVID-19 vaccine. Study-wide results and caveats: Repertoires in all cases were sampled only once the peak T cell response had passed. Only six individuals given AZD1222 were seropositive at baseline. Among spike-specific TCRs, nearly half reportedly target unmutated variant regions.

Trimming took 6 bases from V and 9 from J; bases not matched to a gene: 8. CDR1 and CDR2 from the germline V gene are MNHEY and SVGAGI. The CDR3 is 13 amino acids. Assay: immunoSEQ multiplex PCR; the TCRdb copy retains only in-frame clones and omits some. Its listing shows over 130,000 clones. As regards this clone: Its specificity is not known.

The TCR sequence derives from an adult in good health. The chain recombines TRBV6-5 with TRBJ2-1; 7 bases map to TRBD1. Sequencing input: peripheral blood. As DNA, the CDR3 is TGTGCCAGCAGCCGAGAGGGGGCTGGTGAGCAGTTCTTC. Amino acid sequence: CASSREGAGEQFF.